Shown below are 21 T cell receptor beta chains from a single sample sequenced in a study of PD-1 blockade in classical Hodgkin lymphoma. The time point was: cycle 4 day 1 (C4D1), after 5 to 7 weeks of nivolumab. Relapse was seen in all patients after autologous stem cell transplantation, and brentuximab vedotin exposure was variable. Sequenced by immunoSEQ multiplex PCR; TCRdb stores in-frame clones only, minus some. The sample gives under 45,000 clones, 60% to 70% of which show up once; 2.5% to 3.5% is in the top ten. This material consisted of peripheral blood mononuclear cells (PBMCs), taken before the fourth cycle of nivolumab. The receptors shown here come from a human donor with classical Hodgkin lymphoma.

The V gene is TRBV7-2, the J gene TRBJ2-7; tentatively, D is TRBD2 (6 bases). Germline V gives CDR1 SGHTA, CDR2 FQGNSA. The V end lost 5 bases, the J end lost 9 bases, and 17 bases lay between the germline ends. The CDR3 is 13 residues long. The CDR3 sequence is CASSPGLGTGQYF. CDR3 DNA sequence: TGTGCCAGCAGCCCGGGACTCGGGACGGGGCAGTACTTC.

The rearrangement joins TRBV7-2 to TRBJ1-5; D gene uncertain. Per the germline V gene, CDR1 is SGHTA and CDR2 is FQGNSA. Between the trimmed V and J ends, which lost 3 bases and 0 bases, there was a span of 12 bases. The CDR3 runs to 16 residues. The CDR3: CASSFGGRNSNQPQHF. The DNA for the CDR3 is TGTGCCAGCAGCTTTGGCGGGCGAAATAGCAATCAGCCCCAGCATTTT.

The CDR3 loop is CASSVTENYGYTF. The CDR3 DNA reads TGTGCCAGTAGCGTGACAGAAAACTATGGCTACACCTTC. The J gene is TRBJ1-2, the V gene TRBV19, with a weak D call TRBD1 (5 bases). The V end lost 6 bases, the J end lost 2 bases, and 10 bases lay between the germline ends. Germline V lookup: CDR1 LNHDA, CDR2 SQIVND (reference sequence). The CDR3 loop spans 13 amino acids.

This clone was detected a few times. The rearrangement joins TRBV7-2 to TRBJ2-1; the D gene could be TRBD1 or TRBD2 (5 bases each). Trimming pared 3 bases from V and 12 bases from J, leaving 21 bases between. This CDR3 comprises 15 residues. Germline loops: CDR1 SGHTA, CDR2 FQGNSA. As DNA, the CDR3 is TGTGCCAGCAGCTTGTTGTCTGGGACGGCATATGGGCAGTTCTTC. The encoded protein is CASSLLSGTAYGQFF. The full variable domain, its missing parts supplied by reference TRBV7-2 and TRBJ2-1, is GAGVSQSPSNKVTEKGKDVELRCDPISGHTALYWYRQSLGQGLEFLIYFQGNSAPDKSGLPSDRFSAERTGGSVSTLTIQRTQQEDSAVYLCASSLLSGTAYGQFFGPGTRLTVL.

The chain couples TRBV4-3 to TRBJ2-2, with 9 bases identical to TRBD1. The CDR3 loop spans 17 amino acids. The V segment lost 0 bases and the J segment 2 bases; nucleotides outside the gene matches: 4. Germline CDR1 reads LGHNA; CDR2 reads YSLEER. CDR3 DNA sequence: TGCGCCAGCAGCCAAGATCGGGACAGGGACAACACCGGGGAGCTGTTTTTT. Its protein is CASSQDRDRDNTGELFF.

The CDR3 DNA follows: TGTGCCATCAGTGACCCCGGAGGAGAGCAGTACTTC. This translates into CAISDPGGEQYF. The rearrangement joins TRBV10-3 to TRBJ2-7, with a possible D match to TRBD2 (5 bases). There are 12 residues in the CDR3. V was pared by 3 bases and J by 7 bases, with 10 bases between. Germline V lookup: CDR1 ENHRY, CDR2 SYGVKD.

The rearrangement links TRBV25-1 to TRBJ1-4; maybe TRBD1 (5 bases). The V and J ends lost 5 bases and 3 bases respectively, with 13 bases between them. CDR1 and CDR2 (germline): MGHDK, SYGVNS. The CDR3 is 15 amino acids. CDR3 sequence reads: CASSLQGRSNEKLFF. Written as DNA, the CDR3 is TGTGCCAGCAGTCTCCAGGGCCGATCTAATGAAAAACTGTTTTTT.

This clone was counted only a few times. This sample also contains other DNA sequences that code for the same CDR3. The chain's CDR3 is CATLGYGYTF. The DNA of the CDR3 is TGTGCCACCCTCGGCTATGGCTACACCTTC. V gene TRBV28 combines with J gene TRBJ1-2; D unclear. This CDR3 contains 10 residues. CDR1 is MDHEN, CDR2 SYDVKM, per germline. With 10 bases removed from V and 4 bases from J, the gap between germline ends came to 7 bases.

This chain joins TRBV27 and TRBJ1-1; no clear D gene. CDR1 is MNHEY, CDR2 SMNVEV, per germline (reference sequence). V was trimmed by 4 bases and J by 1 base, leaving 25 bases between them. The length of the CDR3 is 19 residues. The CDR3 reads CASSYKPIIWERENTEAFF. The CDR3 nucleotides are TGTGCCAGCAGTTATAAGCCCATAATATGGGAACGAGAGAACACTGAAGCTTTCTTT.

The gene calls are TRBV6-1 and TRBJ2-6; D gene ambiguous. The germline V gene encodes CDR1 MNHNS and CDR2 SASEGT. The CDR3 runs 15 residues. V was trimmed by 3 bases and J by 0 bases, leaving 6 bases between them. CDR3 sequence: CASSDGLSGANVLTF. CDR3 in DNA: TGTGCCAGCAGTGACGGGCTCTCTGGGGCCAACGTCCTGACTTTC.

The gene calls are TRBV5-4 and TRBJ1-6, with a tentative D call TRBD1 (5 bases). The CDR3 is 13 residues long. V was trimmed by 4 bases and J by 10 bases, leaving 12 bases between them. In germline, CDR1 is SGHNT, CDR2 YYREEE (reference sequence). CDR3: CASSVVGGSPLHF. The CDR3 DNA sequence: TGTGCCAGCAGCGTCGTGGGGGGATCACCCCTCCACTTT.

The chain has TRBV10-3 and TRBJ2-7; unclear D gene. The CDR3 runs to 11 residues. Deletions cut 2 bases from V and 7 bases from J, with 6 bases between. Germline lookup yields CDR1 ENHRY and CDR2 SYGVKD. This CDR3 reads CAISEDWEQYF. CDR3 nucleotides: TGTGCCATCAGTGAGGATTGGGAGCAGTACTTC.

This chain links TRBV5-4 with TRBJ2-3, with D tentatively TRBD1 (5 bases). V was shortened by 2 bases and J by 4 bases, with 11 bases between the two germline ends. The CDR3 is made up of 14 amino acids. Germline CDR1 and CDR2: SGHNT and YYREEE (reference sequence). CDR3 loop: CASSFVQGADTQYF. The CDR3 DNA sequence: TGTGCCAGCAGCTTCGTCCAGGGTGCAGATACGCAGTATTTT. The full variable domain, in which reference TRBV5-4 and TRBJ2-3 provide the parts outside the CDR3, is ETGVTQSPTHLIKTRGQQVTLRCSSQSGHNTVSWYQQALGQGPQFIFQYYREEENGRGNFPPRFSGLQFPNYSSELNVNALELDDSALYLCASSFVQGADTQYFGPGTRLTVL.

CDR3 protein: CASKDRETQYF. The CDR3 bases are TGTGCCAGCAAGGATAGGGAGACCCAGTACTTC. This rearrangement joins TRBV2 to TRBJ2-5; D call uncertain. The CDR3 has 11 amino acids. The germline V gene encodes CDR1 SNHLY and CDR2 FYNNEI. V lost 7 bases, J lost 5 bases, and 8 bases lay in between.

This chain uses TRBV6-4 with TRBJ2-2; D gene ambiguous. The germline CDR1 and CDR2 sequences are MRHNA and SNTAGT. V shed 3 bases and J shed 4 bases, with 3 bases lying between them. CDR3 length equals 12 residues. The CDR3 coding sequence is TGTGCCAGCAGTGATGCCACCGGGGAGCTGTTTTTT. It translates to CASSDATGELFF.

On this clone: Sequence at one end of the junction differs from germline and may be a read error. The CDR3 DNA follows: TGTGCCAGCCCACCACTACAGGGTGGTGAGCAGTTCTTC. Encoded protein: CASPPLQGGEQFF. This chain connects TRBV18 to TRBJ2-1; tentatively, D is TRBD1 (6 bases). Germline V gives CDR1 KGHSH, CDR2 LQKENI. This CDR3 has 13 residues.

J is TRBJ2-4 and V is TRBV13; the D gene is possibly TRBD2 (6 bases). V was shortened by 5 bases and J by 0 bases, with 17 bases between the two germline ends. Germline loops: CDR1 PRHDT, CDR2 FYEKMQ (reference sequence). There are 17 residues in the CDR3. For the CDR3, the DNA is TGTGCCAGCAGCCTGCGGGGTGGTGGAGGAGCCAAAAACATTCAGTACTTC. This codes for CASSLRGGGGAKNIQYF.

CDR3 DNA: TGTGCCAGCACCGATCGCGCATTGAAGGACGGCTACACCTTC. It is translated as CASTDRALKDGYTF. V gene TRBV18 combines with J gene TRBJ1-2; D remains ambiguous. The germline V and J ends were trimmed by 8 bases and 8 bases, with 21 bases remaining between them. CDR3 length: 14 residues. From germline, CDR1 is KGHSH and CDR2 LQKENI.

The chain employs TRBV11-3 and TRBJ2-7; D possibly corresponds to TRBD1 (6 bases). Deletions cut 6 bases from V and 1 base from J, with 13 bases between. From germline, CDR1 is SGHNT and CDR2 YENEEA. This CDR3 spans 14 amino acids. The DNA of the CDR3 is TGTGCCAGCAGTCAAAAACAGGGTTCCTACGAGCAGTACTTC. It is translated as CASSQKQGSYEQYF.

The chain is built from TRBV6-5 and TRBJ1-2, with D possibly TRBD1 on 5 matching bases. V lost 6 bases and J 4 bases, leaving 15 bases between the germline ends. The CDR3 runs 14 residues. CDR1 and CDR2 from the germline V gene are MNHEY and SVGAGI. CDR3 in DNA: TGTGCCAGCAGGACGGGGGGGACCTTCTATGGCTACACCTTC. Translating it yields CASRTGGTFYGYTF.

There are a few counts of this clone. V gene TRBV11-2 combines with J gene TRBJ2-1, with D possibly TRBD2 on 6 matching bases. V lost 1 base and J 3 bases, leaving 7 bases between the germline ends. The germline gives CDR1 SGHAT, CDR2 FQNNGV. The CDR3 contains 14 residues. The CDR3 protein is CASSLAGVYNEQFF. CDR3 nucleotide sequence: TGTGCCAGCAGCTTAGCGGGGGTCTACAATGAGCAGTTCTTC. Full variable domain (rest looked up from reference TRBV11-2 and TRBJ2-1): EAGVAQSPRYKIIEKRQSVAFWCNPISGHATLYWYQQILGQGPKLLIQFQNNGVVDDSQLPKDRFSAERLKGVDSTLKIQPAKLEDSAVYLCASSLAGVYNEQFFGPGTRLTVL.